This T cell receptor beta chain originates from a study of blood T cell repertoires in COVID-19 (dated by TCRdb to the early 2020s). Background for the entire study: Collaborator samples came from the United States, Italy and Spain and covered acute and convalescent phases of COVID-19. The material from the prospective study consisted of cDNA or gDNA derived from T cells, B-cell-depleted T cells, or PBMCs. The dataset comprised deeply sampled blood TCRbeta repertoires from subjects exposed to, actively infected with, or recovered from COVID-19. The repertoires were made available in a free public database intended to serve as a resource for research on the immune response to SARS-CoV-2. Samples came from the ongoing ImmuneRACE study (first 160 participants) plus 1,254 subjects from 6 global collaborators. Sample metadata almost always included a de-identified subject ID, COVID-19 status, age in years and sex. Where available, HLA class I and class II types were obtained from metadata supplied by the sample provider rather than from assay-based typing.

The immunoSEQ Assay, a bias-controlled multiplex PCR, was used to amplify TCRbeta CDR3 regions from genomic DNA. The paper's data handling went like this. Nucleated cell counts per sample were estimated from amplification of reference gene primers within the assay. To quantify the absolute abundance of each unique TCRbeta CDR3 rearrangement, sequence reads were collapsed and filtered. For each sample, productive Simpson clonality was calculated as the square root of Simpson's diversity index across productive rearrangements. Sourced from immuneACCESS, this table was stored by TCRdb with only in-frame sequences that have V and J called. A share of the clones is absent; for the studies checked, an unresolved V gene accounts for under half, and the remainder has no known explanation. The V and J calls and the clone size are those of that table, but D and trimming were determined from the DNA. The sample table lists hundreds of thousands of clones, approximately 90% of them with a count of one. The top ten clonotypes cover around an eighth of the sample.

The CDR3 spans 17 residues, from the cysteine through the phenylalanine. The entry retains the CDR3 DNA only, 51 bases that are in frame from base 1. Compared with germline, V lacks 4 bases and J lacks 9 bases; bases without a gene match: 15. The germline V gene gives CDR1 as SGDLS and CDR2 as YYNGEE. Of note for this clone: Its antigen has not been determined. No base quality values were provided; no much bigger clone lies one nucleotide off.

What the authors observed across the whole study: The amount of clinical and demographic metadata varied by source and participant and was provided uncurated.

In Seattle, one collaborating source enrolled patients while the infection was active and tracked those patients longitudinally over the course of disease. The collaborating institutions used their own protocols to collect whole blood in K2EDTA tubes. Collaborator samples were shipped for TCRbeta analysis as frozen whole blood, isolated PBMCs, or DNA extracted from either sample type. The rearrangement combines TRBV9 with TRBJ2-1; 11 bases in the junction line up with TRBD2. The sample consisted of peripheral blood. This clonotype originated in a woman between 50 and 59 years old with COVID-19, enrolled during active disease. The DNA reads TGTGCCAGCAGCCCTCGTAGGTTAGCGGGGGGGCCGGGTGAGCAGTTCTTC. Translated, it gives CASSPRRLAGGPGEQFF.